This T cell receptor beta chain is drawn from a study of shared clonotypes between healthy human individuals. Study as a whole: Three CD4 naive, three CD4 memory, two CD8 naive and one CD8 memory plate were used per donor. Study outcomes and limitations: Approximately 5% was the fraction of naive CD4 clonotypes found shared across a handful of donors.

On this clone: What it recognizes is unknown. Other DNA sequences within the sample encode an identical CDR3.

V lost 0 bases and J 1 base, leaving 10 bases between the germline ends. CDR3 length equals 15 residues. Germline values: CDR1 SGDLS, CDR2 YYNGEE. Naive CD8 cells, CD45RO-negative and positively selected for CCR7, excluded terminally differentiated effector memory CD45RA+ cells. Healthy HIV-negative adults with no recent acute infections or vaccinations were recruited as donors. Caucasian adults living in Nashville, Tennessee, provided all samples. Here immunoSEQ multiplex PCR was the method, and the copy in TCRdb shows in-frame clones only, minus some. The table lists about 2,200,000 clones, about 93% of them singletons, with 1.7% in the top ten.

The V call is TRBV9, the J call TRBJ2-5; weak D call: TRBD2 (5 bases). The clonotype was recovered from a man younger than 35 in good health. Some clones in this sample may be carry-over from other donors' samples. Input material: naive CD8+ T cells from PBMCs. The CDR3 DNA follows: TGTGCCAGCAGCGTAGGTCCCGGAGGCCAAGAGACCCAGTACTTC. Its translation: CASSVGPGGQETQYF.